These T cell receptor beta chains were read from a single sample in a study of response to subunit inactivated influenza vaccine. TCRdb re-derived calls from the RT-PCR reads in MiXCR, one entry per CDR3 protein. The sample records fewer than 250,000 distinct CDR3 sequences, under 15% being singletons. The specimen was CD8+ T cells sorted from PBMCs, collected 4 to 6 days after vaccination. Source of these receptors: a man aged 45-65 years who received an inactivated influenza vaccine. Both conserved end residues are part of each CDR3. A D gene is named only where the DNA matches it firmly. Size is omitted from some rows. Given values are once, few, many or a class for expanded clones.

V	D	J	size	DNA	CDR3
TRBV6-5	NA	TRBJ2-5	few	TGTGCCAGTACCAGGGGAGGTGAGACCCAGTACTTC	CASTRGGETQYF
TRBV2	TRBD2	TRBJ2-7	few	TGTGCCAGCAGGCGGACTAGCGGGAGCTCCTACGAGCAGTACTTC	CASRRTSGSSYEQYF
TRBV12-3/TRBV12-4	NA	TRBJ1-1	many	TGTGCCAGCAGTTTGGCCGGGGCCGGGAGCACTGAAGCTTTCTTT	CASSLAGAGSTEAFF
TRBV20-1	TRBD2	TRBJ2-3	NA	TGCAGTGCTAGACGATACAATCGGACTAGCGGGGGGGCAGATACGCAGTATTTT	CSARRYNRTSGGADTQYF
TRBV7-6	NA	TRBJ1-1	NA	TGTGCCAGCAGCTCACCCGGACAGACTGAAGCTTTCTTT	CASSSPGQTEAFF
TRBV2	NA	TRBJ1-3	NA	TGTGCCAGGAGGGGTCCGGGGGCAGTCGGAAACACCATATATTTT	CARRGPGAVGNTIYF
TRBV6-2/TRBV6-3	NA	TRBJ2-5	few	TGTGCCAGCAGTTACAGGACCCCGAGGGAGACCCAGTACTTC	CASSYRTPRETQYF
TRBV5-5	TRBD2	TRBJ2-1	NA	TGTGCCAGCAGCTTGAACGGGGCTAGCGGGAGAGGAAAGTTCTTC	CASSLNGASGRGKFF
TRBV28	NA	TRBJ1-1	many	TGTGCCAGCAGTACCGTGTACACTGAAGCTTTCTTT	CASSTVYTEAFF
TRBV9	TRBD2	TRBJ2-3	NA	TGTGCCAGCAGCGTATACGGGGGGGAGGTCGATACGCAGTATTTT	CASSVYGGEVDTQYF
TRBV18	TRBD1	TRBJ2-7	NA	TGTGCCAGCTCTCCTGAGGGGCGGACAGGGACCTACGAGCAGTACTTC	CASSPEGRTGTYEQYF
TRBV5-6	NA	TRBJ1-5	few	TGTGCCAGCAGCAGTACCTCAGGGGCCCGAGGGCAGCCCCAGCATTTT	CASSSTSGARGQPQHF
TRBV11-2	NA	TRBJ2-7	NA	TGTGCCAGCAGCTTCCCCCCGTGGGCAGGGGACCCCTACGAGCAGTACTTC	CASSFPPWAGDPYEQYF
TRBV28	NA	TRBJ2-2	few	TGTGCCAGCAACACTCCCGGCACAGAGAACACCGGGGAGCTGTTTTTT	CASNTPGTENTGELFF
TRBV7-9	TRBD2	TRBJ2-5	NA	TGTGCCAGCAGCTACGCGGGGGGCCTACGTTTC	CASSYAGGLRF
TRBV5-5	TRBD1	TRBJ1-5	NA	TGTGCCAGCAGCTTGGGACAGGGGCCGCCCCAGCATTTT	CASSLGQGPPQHF
TRBV20-1	NA	TRBJ2-3	many	TGCAGTGCTAGAGTCCTGCCCGGTTGGGGCACAGATACGCAGTATTTT	CSARVLPGWGTDTQYF
TRBV11-2	TRBD1	TRBJ2-7	NA	TGTGCCAGCAGCTTCCGACAGGGTCAATCCTACGAGCAGTACTTC	CASSFRQGQSYEQYF
TRBV3-1	NA	TRBJ2-2	few	TGTGCCAGCAGCCAATCCGGGACTCCTCACGGGGAGCTGTTTTTT	CASSQSGTPHGELFF
TRBV5-1	TRBD2	TRBJ2-1	NA	TGCGCCAGCAGCCGTTATCCGGGACTAGCGGCTTACAATGAGCAGTTCTTC	CASSRYPGLAAYNEQFF
TRBV4-1	NA	TRBJ1-1	few	TGCGCCAGCAGCCACCTACCGGGGCCTTCCATGAACACTGAAGCTTTCTTT	CASSHLPGPSMNTEAFF
TRBV6-5	TRBD2	TRBJ2-1	few	TGTGCCAGCAGTTTAGCGGGAGGGCCCAACAATGAGCAGTTCTTC	CASSLAGGPNNEQFF
TRBV5-1	TRBD1	TRBJ1-1	NA	TGCGCCAGCAGCTTGGGACAGACAGGGACTGAAGCTTTCTTT	CASSLGQTGTEAFF
TRBV5-1	NA	TRBJ1-5	few	TGCGCCAGCAGCTTGGAAACCGGGACATCTCAGCCCCAGCATTTT	CASSLETGTSQPQHF
TRBV15	NA	TRBJ2-1	few	TGTGCCACCAGCAGAGTTTACAATGAGCAGTTCTTC	CATSRVYNEQFF
TRBV10-2	NA	TRBJ1-1	many	TGCGCCAGCACGGGGGGGACTGAAGCTTTCTTT	CASTGGTEAFF
TRBV11-2	NA	TRBJ1-1	few	TGTGCCAGCAGCCCAGGGTGGGCGGAAGTGAACACTGAAGCTTTCTTT	CASSPGWAEVNTEAFF
TRBV5-1	NA	TRBJ2-5	NA	TGCGCCAGCAGCTTTGCCGGGACCCAGTACTTC	CASSFAGTQYF
TRBV27	NA	TRBJ2-2	NA	TGTGCCAGCAGTTGGCTAAAAGGAGGGACGAACACCGGGGAGCTGTTTTTT	CASSWLKGGTNTGELFF
TRBV28	NA	TRBJ2-2	NA	TGTGCCAGCAGTTTTTCCCCTACCGGGGAGCTGTTTTTT	CASSFSPTGELFF
TRBV7-8	NA	TRBJ2-2	NA	TGTGCCAGCGTCCGGGAAGTCGCGCTGACCGGGGAGCTGTTTTTT	CASVREVALTGELFF
TRBV28	TRBD2	TRBJ2-1	NA	TGTGCCAGCAGTTCCGCCGTTATGCGGGGGGGCCGGAATGAGCAGTTCTTC	CASSSAVMRGGRNEQFF
TRBV7-2	NA	TRBJ2-3	many	TGTGCCAGCAGCTTCGACGGACTTGGCACAGATACGCAGTATTTT	CASSFDGLGTDTQYF
TRBV5-5	TRBD1	TRBJ2-1	few	TGTGCCAGCAGCCTGGAAACCGGGACAGGGGACAATGAGCAGTTCTTC	CASSLETGTGDNEQFF
TRBV2	TRBD1	TRBJ1-1	few	TGTGCCAGCAGGGCGGACAGGGGGACCGGGACTGAAGCTTTCTTT	CASRADRGTGTEAFF
TRBV20-1	TRBD2	TRBJ2-7	many	TGCAGTGCTTCCGGGGGGGCGGACGTAGGCGAGCAGTACTTC	CSASGGADVGEQYF
TRBV12-3/TRBV12-4	NA	TRBJ2-2	many	TGTGCCAGCACCATACTACCTATTGCCGGGGAGCTGTTTTTT	CASTILPIAGELFF
TRBV9	NA	TRBJ2-4	NA	TGTGCCAGCGGCCCCGGGGCTCTAGCCAAAAACATTCAGTACTTC	CASGPGALAKNIQYF
TRBV15	TRBD1	TRBJ2-7	few	TGTGCCACCGCGGACAGGATATCCTACGAGCAGTACTTC	CATADRISYEQYF
TRBV12-3/TRBV12-4	TRBD2	TRBJ2-1	NA	TGTGCCAGCAGTTTACGGGGGGGAGGGCCTGGGGAGCAGTTCTTC	CASSLRGGGPGEQFF
TRBV21-1	NA	TRBJ1-2	few	TGTGCCAGCAGCAAACGACAACAGGGGATCTATGGCTACACCTTC	CASSKRQQGIYGYTF
TRBV20-1	TRBD1	TRBJ2-7	NA	TGCAGTGCTGATCCGGGACAGTCACCCTACGAGCAGTACTTC	CSADPGQSPYEQYF
TRBV6-2/TRBV6-3	NA	TRBJ2-3	few	TGTGCCAGCAGTTCCCTCAAGGGGGTTACAGATACGCAGTATTTT	CASSSLKGVTDTQYF
TRBV28	NA	TRBJ2-7	NA	TGTGCCAGCAGTTCCTCCGGCGGACTTGACTCCTACGAGCAGTACTTC	CASSSSGGLDSYEQYF
TRBV7-8	NA	TRBJ2-1	many	TGTGCCAGCAGCCTCTCGGGTAGCGGATCCTACAATGAGCAGTTCTTC	CASSLSGSGSYNEQFF
TRBV6-5	NA	TRBJ2-7	few	TGTGCCAGCAGTTACTCGGGCCAGGGACCCGTCGAGCAGTACTTC	CASSYSGQGPVEQYF
TRBV5-1	TRBD1	TRBJ2-1	NA	TGCGCCAGCGGCCCCATCCGACAGGGGTCCTACAATGAGCAGTTCTTC	CASGPIRQGSYNEQFF
TRBV6-5	NA	TRBJ2-7	few	TGTGCCAGCAGTACTCAATTCCGGGGCTCCCCCTACGAGCAGTACTTC	CASSTQFRGSPYEQYF